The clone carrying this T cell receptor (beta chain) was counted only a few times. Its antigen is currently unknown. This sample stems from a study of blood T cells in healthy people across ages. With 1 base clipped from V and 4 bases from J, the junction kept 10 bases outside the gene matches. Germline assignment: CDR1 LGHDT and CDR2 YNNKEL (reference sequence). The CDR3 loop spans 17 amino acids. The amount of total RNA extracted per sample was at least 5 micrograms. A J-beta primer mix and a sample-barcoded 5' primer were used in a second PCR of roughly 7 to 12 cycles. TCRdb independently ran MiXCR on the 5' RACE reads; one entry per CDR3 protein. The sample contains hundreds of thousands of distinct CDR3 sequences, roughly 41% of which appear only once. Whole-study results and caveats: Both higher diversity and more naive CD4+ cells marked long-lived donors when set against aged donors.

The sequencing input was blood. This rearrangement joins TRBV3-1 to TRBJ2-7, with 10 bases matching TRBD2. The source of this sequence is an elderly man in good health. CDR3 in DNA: TGTGCCAGCAGCCAAGGCCCTAGCGGGGGTATCATGTACGAGCAGTACTTC. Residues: CASSQGPSGGIMYEQYF.